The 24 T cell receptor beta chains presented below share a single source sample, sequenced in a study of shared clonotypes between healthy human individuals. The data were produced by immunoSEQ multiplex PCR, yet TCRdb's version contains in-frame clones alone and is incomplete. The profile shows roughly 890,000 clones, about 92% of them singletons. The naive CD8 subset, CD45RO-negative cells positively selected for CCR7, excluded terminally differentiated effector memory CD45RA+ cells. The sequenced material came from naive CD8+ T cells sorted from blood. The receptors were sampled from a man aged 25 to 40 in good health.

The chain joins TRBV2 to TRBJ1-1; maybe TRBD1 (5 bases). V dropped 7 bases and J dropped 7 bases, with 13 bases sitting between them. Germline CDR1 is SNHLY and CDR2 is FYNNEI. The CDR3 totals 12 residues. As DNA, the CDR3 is TGTGCCAGCATAGGGACGACTTATGAAGCTTTCTTT. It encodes CASIGTTYEAFF.

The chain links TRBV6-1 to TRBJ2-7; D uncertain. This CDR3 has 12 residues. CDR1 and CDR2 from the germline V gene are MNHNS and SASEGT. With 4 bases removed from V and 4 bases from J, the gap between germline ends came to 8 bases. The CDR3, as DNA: TGTGCCAGCAGTGCCCCAATTTACGAGCAGTACTTC. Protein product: CASSAPIYEQYF.

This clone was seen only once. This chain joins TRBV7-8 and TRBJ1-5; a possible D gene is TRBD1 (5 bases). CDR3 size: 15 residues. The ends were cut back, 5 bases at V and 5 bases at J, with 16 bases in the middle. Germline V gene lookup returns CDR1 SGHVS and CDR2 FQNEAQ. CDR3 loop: CASSPRWGGDQPQHF. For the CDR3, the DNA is TGTGCCAGCAGCCCCAGATGGGGGGGGGATCAGCCCCAGCATTTT.

CDR3 sequence reads: CASSLEGRGANQPQHF. CDR3 sequence (DNA): TGTGCCAGCAGCTTAGAGGGGAGGGGTGCCAATCAGCCCCAGCATTTT. This chain joins TRBV7-8 and TRBJ1-5, with a tentative D call TRBD1 (5 bases). Germline CDR1 and CDR2: SGHVS and FQNEAQ. The CDR3 has 16 amino acids. V was pared by 1 base and J by 3 bases, with 13 bases between.

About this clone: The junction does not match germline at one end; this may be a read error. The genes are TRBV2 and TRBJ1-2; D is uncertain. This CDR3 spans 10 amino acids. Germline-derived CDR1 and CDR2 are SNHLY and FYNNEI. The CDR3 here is CASIVIGSAF. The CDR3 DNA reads TGTGCCAGCATTGTAATCGGGTCGGCCTTC.

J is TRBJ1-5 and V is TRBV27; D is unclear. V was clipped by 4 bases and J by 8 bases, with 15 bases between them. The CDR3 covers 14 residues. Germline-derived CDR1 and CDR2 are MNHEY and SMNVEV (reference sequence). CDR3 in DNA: TGTGCCAGCAGTTCGGGGAGGTATTCTAAGCCCCAGCATTTT. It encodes CASSSGRYSKPQHF.

CDR3 sequence reads: CASRGGLVQPQHF. In DNA, the CDR3 is TGTGCCAGCAGGGGGGGATTGGTCCAGCCCCAGCATTTT. This chain links TRBV2 with TRBJ1-5; TRBD1 is a possible D gene (5 bases). The V end was cut by 6 bases, the J end by 7 bases, with 13 bases between. Germline CDR1 SNHLY, CDR2 FYNNEI. The CDR3 is 13 residues long.

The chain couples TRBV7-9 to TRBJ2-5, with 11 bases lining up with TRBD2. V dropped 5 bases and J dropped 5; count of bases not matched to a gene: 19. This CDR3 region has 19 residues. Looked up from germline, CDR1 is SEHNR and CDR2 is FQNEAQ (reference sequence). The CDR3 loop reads CASSPRDRVTSGSVETQYF. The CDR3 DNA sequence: TGTGCCAGCAGCCCCCGGGACAGGGTCACTAGCGGGAGTGTGGAGACCCAGTACTTC.

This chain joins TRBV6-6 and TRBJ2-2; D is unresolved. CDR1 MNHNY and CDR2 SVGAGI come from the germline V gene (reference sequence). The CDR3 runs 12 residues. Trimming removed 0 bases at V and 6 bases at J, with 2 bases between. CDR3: CASSYSPGELFF. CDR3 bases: TGTGCCAGCAGTTACTCTCCCGGGGAGCTGTTTTTT.

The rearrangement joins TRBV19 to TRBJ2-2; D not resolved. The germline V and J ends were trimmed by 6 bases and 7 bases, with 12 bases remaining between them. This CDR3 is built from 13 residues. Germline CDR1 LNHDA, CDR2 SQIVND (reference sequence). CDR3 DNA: TGTGCCAGTAGCCCCCCCTTGGGCGGGGAGCTGTTTTTT. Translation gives CASSPPLGGELFF.

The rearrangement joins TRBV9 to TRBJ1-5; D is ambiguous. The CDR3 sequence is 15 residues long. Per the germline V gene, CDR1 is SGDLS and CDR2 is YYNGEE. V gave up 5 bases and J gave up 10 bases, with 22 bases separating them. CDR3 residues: CASSSGGQPKRPQHF. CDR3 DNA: TGTGCCAGCAGTTCAGGCGGGCAACCCAAGAGACCCCAGCATTTT.

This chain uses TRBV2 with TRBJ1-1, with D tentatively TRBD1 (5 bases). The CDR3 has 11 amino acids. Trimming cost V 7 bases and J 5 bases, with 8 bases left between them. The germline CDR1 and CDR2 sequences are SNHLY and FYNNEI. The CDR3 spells CASKGRTEAFF. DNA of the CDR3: TGTGCCAGCAAGGGGAGGACTGAAGCTTTCTTT. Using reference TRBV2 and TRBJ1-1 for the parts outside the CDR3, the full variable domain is EPEVTQTPSHQVTQMGQEVILRCVPISNHLYFYWYRQILGQKVEFLVSFYNNEISEKSEIFDDQFSVERPDGSNFTLKIRSTKLEDSAMYFCASKGRTEAFFGQGTRLTVV.

The CDR3 bases are TGTGCCAGCAGCGTCCTGACTAGCGGTCTGTCCAATGAGCAGTTCTTC. Its protein product is CASSVLTSGLSNEQFF. The rearrangement joins TRBV7-9 to TRBJ2-1; 9 nucleotides line up with TRBD2. Germline V gene data show CDR1 as SEHNR and CDR2 as FQNEAQ (reference sequence). J gave up 6 bases and V 5 bases, and 11 bases lay outside the gene matches. This CDR3 comprises 16 residues.

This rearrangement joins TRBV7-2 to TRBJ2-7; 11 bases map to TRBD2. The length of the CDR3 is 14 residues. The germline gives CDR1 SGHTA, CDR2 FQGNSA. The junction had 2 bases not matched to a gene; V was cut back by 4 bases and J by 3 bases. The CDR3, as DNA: TGTGCCAGCAGCTCTACTAGCGGGAGCTACGAGCAGTACTTC. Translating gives CASSSTSGSYEQYF.

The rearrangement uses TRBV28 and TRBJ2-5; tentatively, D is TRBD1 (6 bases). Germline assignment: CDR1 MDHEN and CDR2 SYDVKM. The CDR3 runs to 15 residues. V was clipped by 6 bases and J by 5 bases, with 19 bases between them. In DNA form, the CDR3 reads TGTGCCAGCAGACCCACAGGGATGGTGCAGGAGACCCAGTACTTC. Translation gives CASRPTGMVQETQYF.

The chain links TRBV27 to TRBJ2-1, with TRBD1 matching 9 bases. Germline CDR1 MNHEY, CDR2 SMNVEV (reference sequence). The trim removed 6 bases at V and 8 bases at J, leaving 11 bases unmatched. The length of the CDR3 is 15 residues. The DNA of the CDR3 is TGTGCCAGCAGCCACCGCCCGGACAGGGGCGATGAGCAGTTCTTC. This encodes CASSHRPDRGDEQFF.

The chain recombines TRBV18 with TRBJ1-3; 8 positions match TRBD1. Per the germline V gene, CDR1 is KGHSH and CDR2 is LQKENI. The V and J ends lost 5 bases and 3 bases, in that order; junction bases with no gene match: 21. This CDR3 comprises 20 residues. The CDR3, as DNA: TGTGCCAGCTCAACCCCCCGCGTCGACAGGGGAGCACGGGGTGGAAACACCATATATTTT. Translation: CASSTPRVDRGARGGNTIYF.

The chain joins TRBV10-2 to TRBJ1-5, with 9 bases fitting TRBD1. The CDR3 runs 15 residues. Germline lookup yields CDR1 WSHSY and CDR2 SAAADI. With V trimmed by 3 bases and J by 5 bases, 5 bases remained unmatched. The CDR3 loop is CASSEAGTGYQPQHF. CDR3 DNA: TGCGCCAGCAGTGAAGCGGGGACAGGGTATCAGCCCCAGCATTTT.

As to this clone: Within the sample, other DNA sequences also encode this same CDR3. The CDR3 DNA follows: TGTGCCAGCAGTTTGGGACCGTCTGGAAACACCATATATTTT. Translating gives CASSLGPSGNTIYF. The chain is built from TRBV27 and TRBJ1-3; TRBD1 might be the D (5 bases). The CDR3 is 14 residues long. Trimming removed 3 bases at V and 1 base at J, with 7 bases between. From germline, CDR1 is MNHEY and CDR2 SMNVEV (reference sequence).

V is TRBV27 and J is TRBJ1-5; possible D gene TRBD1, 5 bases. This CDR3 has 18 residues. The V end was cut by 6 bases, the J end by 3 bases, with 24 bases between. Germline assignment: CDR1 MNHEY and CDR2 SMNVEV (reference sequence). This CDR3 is CASRPLGEGIGNNQPQHF. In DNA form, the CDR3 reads TGTGCCAGCAGACCTTTGGGAGAGGGGATCGGTAACAATCAGCCCCAGCATTTT.

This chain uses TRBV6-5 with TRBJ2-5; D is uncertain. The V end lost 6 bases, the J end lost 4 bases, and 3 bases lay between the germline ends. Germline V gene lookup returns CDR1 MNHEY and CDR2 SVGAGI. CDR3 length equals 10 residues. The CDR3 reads CASRGETQYF. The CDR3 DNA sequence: TGTGCCAGCAGGGGAGAGACCCAGTACTTC.

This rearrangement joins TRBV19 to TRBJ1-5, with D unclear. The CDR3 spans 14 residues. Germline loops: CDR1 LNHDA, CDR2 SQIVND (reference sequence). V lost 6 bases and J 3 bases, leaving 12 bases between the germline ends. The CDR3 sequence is CASRHSESNQPQHF. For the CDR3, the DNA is TGTGCCAGTAGGCACAGTGAATCCAATCAGCCCCAGCATTTT.

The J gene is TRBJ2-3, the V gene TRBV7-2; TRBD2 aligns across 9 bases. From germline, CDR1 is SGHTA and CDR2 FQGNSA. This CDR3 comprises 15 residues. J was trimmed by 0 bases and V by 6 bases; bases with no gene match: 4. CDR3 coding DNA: TGTGCCAGCAGGGTAGCGGGAGACAGCACAGATACGCAGTATTTT. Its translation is CASRVAGDSTDTQYF.

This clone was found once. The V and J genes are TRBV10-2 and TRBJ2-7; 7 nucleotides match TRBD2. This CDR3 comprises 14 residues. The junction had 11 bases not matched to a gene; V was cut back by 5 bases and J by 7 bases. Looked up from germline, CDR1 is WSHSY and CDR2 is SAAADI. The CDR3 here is CASSWRETLDEQYF. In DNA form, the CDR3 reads TGCGCCAGCAGTTGGCGGGAGACCCTAGATGAGCAGTACTTC.